Below are 22 T cell receptor beta chains sequenced from a single sample in a study of CD8 T cells in Susac syndrome. Reverse transcription of roughly 0.5 to 1 ug RNA was carried out with random hexamers. MiXCR, applied by TCRdb to the immunoSEQ multiplex PCR reads, yields one record per CDR3 protein. The sample holds about 200,000 distinct CDR3 sequences; over 85% are singletons and the top ten take approximately 0.094%. Sequences were obtained from CD4+ T cells from PBMCs. Every receptor here comes from a human donor in good health.

Concerning this clonotype: An end of the junction differs from the germline gene, which may be a read error. The chain combines TRBV5-1 with TRBJ2-7, with TRBD1 identical over 9 bases. The CDR3 extends over 16 amino acids. Germline loops: CDR1 SGHRS, CDR2 YFSETQ. The CDR3 reads CASRIQTGGEVSERYF. The CDR3 nucleotides read TGCGCCAGCAGGATTCAAACAGGGGGCGAAGTAAGCGAGCGGTACTTC.

In nucleotides, the CDR3 is TGTGCCAGCTCACCATCTCCGGGACAGGGGATCTCCTACGAGCAGTACGTC. Its protein product is CASSPSPGQGISYEQYV. The gene calls are TRBV18 and TRBJ2-7, with 10 bases lining up with TRBD1. CDR3 length: 17 residues. The V gene end was trimmed by 2 bases and the J gene end by 0 bases; junction bases not matched to a gene: 7. The germline gives CDR1 KGHSH, CDR2 LQKENI.

This chain joins TRBV25-1 and TRBJ2-3, with a possible D match to TRBD1 (5 bases). The CDR3 contains 16 residues. V lost 3 bases, J lost 2 bases, and 15 bases lay in between. CDR1 is MGHDK and CDR2 is SYGVNS in the germline V gene. CDR3 coding DNA: TGTGCCAGCAGTGATCTCTCAGGGCGAGACACAGATACGCAGTATTTT. Protein product: CASSDLSGRDTDTQYF.

This clonotype was recorded a few times. The chain recombines TRBV18 with TRBJ2-5; the D is unclear. This CDR3 comprises 13 residues. From germline, CDR1 is KGHSH and CDR2 LQKENI. V lost 1 base and J 3 bases, leaving 6 bases between the germline ends. The CDR3 DNA sequence: TGTGCCAGCTCACCACAGGGCGAAGAGACCCAGTACTTC. The encoded protein is CASSPQGEETQYF.

The V call is TRBV25-1, the J call TRBJ2-7; D not resolved. The germline CDR1 and CDR2 sequences are MGHDK and SYGVNS. This CDR3 is built from 11 residues. The CDR3 reads CASRRSSEQYV. In DNA form, the CDR3 reads TGTGCCAGCAGGAGGTCCTCCGAGCAGTACGTC.

In nucleotides, the CDR3 is TGCAGTGCTAGAGATGGAACAGGGGTATGGAACTCACCCCTCCACTTT. As protein: CSARDGTGVWNSPLHF. The V and J genes are TRBV20-1 and TRBJ1-6; 7 bases line up with TRBD1. With V trimmed by 0 bases and J by 10 bases, 12 bases remained unmatched. The germline V gene has CDR1 DFQATT and CDR2 SNEGSKA (reference sequence). The CDR3 consists of 16 residues.

V and J are TRBV19 and TRBJ2-7, with a possible D match to TRBD1 (6 bases). V was clipped by 5 bases and J by 9 bases, with 20 bases between them. Germline CDR1 reads LNHDA; CDR2 reads SQIVND (reference sequence). The CDR3 runs 14 residues. Here the CDR3 reads CASSFRGHRSGQYF. CDR3 DNA sequence: TGTGCCAGTAGTTTCCGGGGACACCGATCTGGGCAGTACTTC.

The chain joins TRBV7-8 to TRBJ1-5; the D gene is possibly TRBD1 (6 bases). CDR1 and CDR2 from the germline V gene are SGHVS and FQNEAQ. The CDR3 spans 18 residues. The V end was cut by 0 bases, the J end by 0 bases, with 15 bases between. CDR3 sequence reads: CASSLAQGDDYSNQPQHF. CDR3 bases: TGTGCCAGCAGCTTAGCACAGGGAGATGATTATAGCAATCAGCCCCAGCATTTT.

The chain employs TRBV20-1 and TRBJ2-1, with a weak D call TRBD2 (7 bases). The CDR3 contains 11 residues. The germline V gene has CDR1 DFQATT and CDR2 SNEGSKA (reference sequence). The CDR3 coding sequence is TGCAGCGGGGGGCCCGACAATGAGCAGTTCTTC. This translates into CSGGPDNEQFF.

This clonotype was seen only once. The rearrangement links TRBV3-1 to TRBJ2-7, with TRBD1 matching 9 bases. V was pared by 4 bases and J by 6 bases, with 7 bases of the junction left unmatched. Germline CDR1 reads LGHDT; CDR2 reads YNNKEL (reference sequence). This CDR3 is 14 amino acids long. The CDR3 loop is CASSPRDREGEQYF. CDR3 in DNA: TGTGCCAGCAGCCCCCGGGACAGGGAGGGCGAGCAGTACTTC.

The V gene is TRBV7-2, the J gene TRBJ1-5; a weak D match, TRBD1 (5 bases). Germline V lookup: CDR1 SGHTA, CDR2 FQGNSA. The CDR3 sequence is 14 residues long. With 5 bases removed from V and 4 bases from J, the gap between germline ends came to 12 bases. The DNA for the CDR3 is TGTGCCAGCAGCGCGGGACGGTGGAATCAGCCCCAGCATTTT. Amino acids: CASSAGRWNQPQHF.

This clonotype was seen once. The V call is TRBV30, the J call TRBJ1-2; D is ambiguous. CDR3 size: 12 residues. Germline CDR1 and CDR2: GTSNPN and SVGIG (reference sequence). V was clipped by 8 bases and J by 4 bases, with 14 bases between them. CDR3 in DNA: TGTGCCCTATGGGGAAGTACCTATGGCTACACCTTC. It specifies CALWGSTYGYTF.

A few counts support this clonotype. The V and J genes are TRBV3-1 and TRBJ2-3, with D possibly being TRBD2 (6 bases). CDR3 length equals 14 residues. The V and J ends lost 5 bases and 0 bases respectively, with 9 bases between them. Germline CDR1 reads LGHDT; CDR2 reads YNNKEL (reference sequence). The CDR3 sequence: CASSLRGSTDTQYF. The CDR3 DNA sequence: TGTGCCAGCAGCTTGCGGGGAAGCACAGATACGCAGTATTTT.

The V call is TRBV29-1, the J call TRBJ2-3, with D unclear. CDR3 length: 12 amino acids. Between the trimmed V and J ends, which lost 2 bases and 4 bases, there was a span of 7 bases. CDR1 and CDR2 (germline): SQVTM, ANQGSEA. The CDR3 coding sequence is TGCAGCGTTGAACCGGCAGCAGATACGCAGTATTTT. Translating gives CSVEPAADTQYF.

V usage is TRBV28 and J usage is TRBJ2-5, with 10 bases fitting TRBD2. The junction had 6 bases not matched to a gene; V was cut back by 6 bases and J by 5 bases. This CDR3 region has 14 residues. Germline values: CDR1 MDHEN, CDR2 SYDVKM. CDR3 in DNA: TGTGCCAGCAGACTACTAGCGGGACGGGAGACCCAGTACTTC. Translated, it gives CASRLLAGRETQYF.

The chain uses TRBV4-3 and TRBJ1-1; tentatively, D is TRBD1 (5 bases). The CDR3 is made up of 15 amino acids. Trimming removed 2 bases at V and 5 bases at J, with 15 bases between. In germline, CDR1 is LGHNA, CDR2 YSLEER. This CDR3 reads CASSQPRERSTEAFF. In nucleotides, the CDR3 is TGCGCCAGCAGCCAACCCAGGGAACGTTCGACTGAAGCTTTCTTT.

This clonotype came up once. The chain links TRBV14 to TRBJ2-4; D call uncertain. V was trimmed by 1 base and J by 0 bases, leaving 10 bases between them. This CDR3 region has 16 residues. In germline, CDR1 is SGHDN, CDR2 FVKESK. In DNA, the CDR3 is TGTGCCAGCAGCCAAGCACCTCTCCTAGCCAAAAACATTCAGTACTTC. Translating it yields CASSQAPLLAKNIQYF.

The chain employs TRBV29-1 and TRBJ2-5; 7 bases are shared with TRBD2. Germline lookup yields CDR1 SQVTM and CDR2 ANQGSEA. The CDR3 loop spans 13 amino acids. The J segment lost 1 base and the V segment lost 3 bases, leaving 2 bases of the junction unmatched. This CDR3 is CSVEGGAQETQYF. CDR3 bases: TGCAGCGTTGAGGGAGGGGCCCAAGAGACCCAGTACTTC.

This clonotype appeared once. This chain joins TRBV12-3 or TRBV12-4 and TRBJ1-5; weak D call: TRBD1 (5 bases). CDR3 length: 14 residues. Trimming removed 4 bases from V and 5 bases from J, with 12 bases in between. This CDR3 reads CASSSGTVDQPQHF. The CDR3 DNA is TGTGCCAGCAGTTCCGGGACGGTTGATCAGCCCCAGCATTTT.

The chain employs TRBV4-3 and TRBJ1-2; D call uncertain. The CDR3 length is 14 residues. Trimming took 0 bases from V and 1 from J, leaving 6 bases between them. Per the germline V gene, CDR1 is LGHNA and CDR2 is YSLEER. This chain's CDR3 is CASSQDPGNYGYTF. In DNA, the CDR3 is TGCGCCAGCAGCCAAGATCCCGGTAACTATGGCTACACCTTC.

The chain's CDR3 is CASSQGADIRGAFF. The DNA of the CDR3 is TGTGCCAGCAGCCAAGGGGCAGACATAAGGGGAGCTTTCTTT. The chain is built from TRBV3-1 and TRBJ1-1; tentative D call: TRBD1 (5 bases). The germline V and J ends were trimmed by 1 base and 10 bases, with 16 bases remaining between them. Germline V lookup: CDR1 LGHDT, CDR2 YNNKEL (reference sequence). CDR3 length: 14 residues.

The rearrangement links TRBV20-1 to TRBJ2-7; TRBD1 matches 7 bases. The germline CDR1 and CDR2 sequences are DFQATT and SNEGSKA (reference sequence). The CDR3 has 14 residues. With 5 bases clipped from V and 0 bases from J, the junction kept 7 bases outside the gene matches. The CDR3 protein is CSAPKTGSSYEQYV. The CDR3 DNA reads TGCAGTGCTCCGAAGACAGGGAGCTCCTACGAGCAGTACGTC.